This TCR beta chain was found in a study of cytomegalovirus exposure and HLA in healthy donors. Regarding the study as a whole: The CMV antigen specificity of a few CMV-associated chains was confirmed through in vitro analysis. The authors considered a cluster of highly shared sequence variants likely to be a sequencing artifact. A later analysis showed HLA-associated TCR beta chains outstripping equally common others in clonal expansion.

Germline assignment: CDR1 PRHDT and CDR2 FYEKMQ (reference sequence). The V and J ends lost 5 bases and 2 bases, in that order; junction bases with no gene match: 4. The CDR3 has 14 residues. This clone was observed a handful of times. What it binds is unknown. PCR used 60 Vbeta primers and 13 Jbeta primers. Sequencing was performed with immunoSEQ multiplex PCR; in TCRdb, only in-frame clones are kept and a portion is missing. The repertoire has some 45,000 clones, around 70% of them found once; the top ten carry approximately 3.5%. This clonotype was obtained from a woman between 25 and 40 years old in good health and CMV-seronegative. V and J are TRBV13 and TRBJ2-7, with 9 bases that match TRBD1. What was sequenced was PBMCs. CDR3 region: CASSPTGGPYEQYF. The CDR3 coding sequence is TGTGCCAGCAGCCCGACAGGGGGGCCCTACGAGCAGTACTTC.